One sample yielded the 22 T cell receptor beta chains listed below, sequenced in a study of identical twins. TCRdb re-derived calls from the 5' RACE reads in MiXCR, one entry per CDR3 protein. The sample includes 540,000 or so distinct CDR3 sequences, more than 20% of them seen just once. These same data were also listed under a study on yellow fever vaccine responses in identical twins.

Sequencing was done on a sample of CD4+ T cells sorted from blood. The receptors stem from a woman between 18 and 29 years old in good health.

V is TRBV11-2 and J is TRBJ2-7, with D possibly being TRBD1 or TRBD2 (6 bases each). V lost 5 bases to trimming and J lost 6 bases, with 17 bases between them. Germline V gives CDR1 SGHAT, CDR2 FQNNGV. The CDR3 has 14 residues. The CDR3 sequence is CASSPRMGGLEQYF. CDR3 nucleotides: TGTGCCAGCAGCCCTCGGATGGGGGGCCTCGAGCAGTACTTC.

This chain joins TRBV6-1 and TRBJ2-1; D is unresolved. Germline V gene data show CDR1 as MNHNS and CDR2 as SASEGT. V lost 3 bases and J 8 bases, leaving 8 bases between the germline ends. This CDR3 comprises 12 residues. CDR3: CASSERDYEQFF. DNA of the CDR3: TGTGCCAGCAGTGAGAGAGATTATGAGCAGTTCTTC.

In its sample, this clonotype was seen a few times. The J gene is TRBJ2-2, the V gene TRBV12-3 or TRBV12-4; D tentatively reads TRBD1 or TRBD2 (5 bases each). This CDR3 is 13 amino acids long. Trimming shortened V by 10 bases and J by 3 bases, and 12 bases separated the two germline ends. The CDR3 loop is CATAKGHTGELFF. DNA of the CDR3: TGTGCCACCGCGAAGGGACACACCGGGGAGCTGTTTTTT.

Many counts were recorded for this clonotype. V usage is TRBV5-1 and J usage is TRBJ2-7; D ambiguous. Germline CDR1 and CDR2: SGHRS and YFSETQ. The CDR3 is 14 amino acids. V was clipped by 0 bases and J by 0 bases, with 7 bases between them. The CDR3 spells CASSLGPSSYEQYV. DNA of the CDR3: TGCGCCAGCAGCTTGGGTCCAAGCTCCTACGAGCAGTACGTC.

This clonotype came up a few times. The chain couples TRBV12-3 or TRBV12-4 to TRBJ2-3; 7 bases map to TRBD2. The CDR3 consists of 16 residues. V dropped 2 bases and J dropped 1; count of bases not matched to a gene: 6. The CDR3 sequence: CASSLWGGSRTDTQYF. The CDR3 DNA sequence: TGTGCCAGCAGTTTATGGGGCGGGAGCCGCACAGATACGCAGTATTTT.

This chain connects TRBV6-1 to TRBJ2-3; D ambiguous. Germline-derived CDR1 and CDR2 are MNHNS and SASEGT. CDR3 length equals 15 residues. V was clipped by 7 bases and J by 0 bases, with 14 bases between them. DNA for the CDR3: TGTGCCAGCATCCTAGGACCGGCCAGCACAGATACGCAGTATTTT. It codes for CASILGPASTDTQYF.

This chain connects TRBV5-5 to TRBJ1-1; D call uncertain. The CDR3 has 14 amino acids. Germline CDR1 reads SGHKS; CDR2 reads YYEKEE (reference sequence). The ends were cut back, 0 bases at V and 0 bases at J, with 6 bases in the middle. CDR3 nucleotides: TGTGCCAGCAGCTTGGCCTCAGTGAACACTGAAGCTTTCTTT. This translates into CASSLASVNTEAFF.

The chain is built from TRBV7-2 and TRBJ2-7, with TRBD1 identical over 9 bases. The V gene end was trimmed by 1 base and the J gene end by 2 bases; junction bases not matched to a gene: 9. The CDR3 length is 17 residues. Germline CDR1 reads SGHTA; CDR2 reads FQGNSA. In DNA form, the CDR3 reads TGTGCCAGCAGCTTAGGTTTGGGACAGGGCCCTACCTACGAGCAGTACTTC. It yields the protein CASSLGLGQGPTYEQYF.

This clonotype was observed a handful of times. The V gene is TRBV3-1, the J gene TRBJ1-1; D call uncertain. CDR3 size: 15 residues. Looked up from germline, CDR1 is LGHDT and CDR2 is YNNKEL (reference sequence). The V end was cut by 3 bases, the J end by 4 bases, with 15 bases between. Here the CDR3 reads CASSQIGSGSTEAFF. CDR3 DNA: TGTGCCAGCAGCCAGATAGGGAGCGGGAGCACTGAAGCTTTCTTT.

The chain has TRBV18 and TRBJ2-5; D perhaps matches TRBD2 (6 bases). CDR1 is KGHSH, CDR2 LQKENI, per germline. Between the trimmed V and J ends, which lost 1 base and 5 bases, there was a span of 11 bases. The CDR3 has 14 amino acids. The CDR3 region is CASSPRRDGETQYF. The CDR3 coding sequence is TGTGCCAGCTCACCACGGAGGGACGGGGAGACCCAGTACTTC. The full variable domain, completed using reference TRBV18 and TRBJ2-5, is NAGVMQNPRHLVRRRGQEARLRCSPMKGHSHVYWYRQLPEEGLKFMVYLQKENIIDESGMPKERFSAEFPKEGPSILRIQQVVRGDSAAYFCASSPRRDGETQYFGPGTRLLVL.

This clonotype was seen only a few times. V gene TRBV11-2 combines with J gene TRBJ2-3, with D possibly being TRBD1 (5 bases). Trimming shortened V by 5 bases and J by 1 base, and 16 bases separated the two germline ends. Germline loops: CDR1 SGHAT, CDR2 FQNNGV. This CDR3 comprises 16 residues. The CDR3 region has the DNA TGTGCCAGCAGCCCAAACCCGTGGGGCGGCACAGATACGCAGTATTTT. Protein product: CASSPNPWGGTDTQYF.

This clonotype was seen ten or more times. The chain uses TRBV11-1 and TRBJ2-6, with TRBD2 matching 11 bases. The V and J ends lost 3 bases and 0 bases, in that order; junction bases with no gene match: 4. This CDR3 region has 18 residues. Germline-derived CDR1 and CDR2 are SGHAT and FQDESV (reference sequence). Here the CDR3 DNA reads TGTGCCAGCAGCTTGGGACTAGCGGCATTCTCTGGGGCCAACGTCCTGACTTTC. This codes for CASSLGLAAFSGANVLTF. Drawing the rest from reference TRBV11-1 and TRBJ2-6, the complete variable domain is EAEVAQSPRYKITEKSQAVAFWCDPISGHATLYWYRQILGQGPELLVQFQDESVVDDSQLPKDRFSAERLKGVDSTLKIQPAELGDSAMYLCASSLGLAAFSGANVLTFGAGSRLTVL.

The V call is TRBV5-1, the J call TRBJ2-3; tentatively, D is TRBD2 (5 bases). Germline CDR1 SGHRS, CDR2 YFSETQ. Trimming stripped 1 base from V and 5 bases from J, with 14 bases between. The CDR3 covers 15 residues. The CDR3 DNA follows: TGCGCCAGCAGCTTGTTCCCCCTAGCAGGAGATACGCAGTATTTT. Translating it yields CASSLFPLAGDTQYF.

The table lists this clonotype with a few counts. Sequence at one end of the junction differs from germline and may be a read error. This sequence joins TRBV12-3 or TRBV12-4 and TRBJ2-7; 14 bases align to TRBD2. This CDR3 spans 15 amino acids. CDR3 DNA: TGTGCCAGCTCCGGGACACTCGTGACTAGCGGGAGGGCCACCTTC. Amino acid sequence: CASSGTLVTSGRATF.

This clonotype has only a few counts. The V call is TRBV20-1, the J call TRBJ2-3; 7 nucleotides agree with TRBD1. Germline trimming cut 3 bases from V and 2 bases from J; bases unmatched to any gene: 8. CDR3 length: 15 amino acids. The germline gives CDR1 DFQATT, CDR2 SNEGSKA (reference sequence). For the CDR3, the DNA is TGCAGTGCTAGTCCCTCGGGACAGCTCACAGATACGCAGTATTTT. This gives the protein CSASPSGQLTDTQYF.

The V call is TRBV15, the J call TRBJ2-7; no reliable D call. V lost 4 bases to trimming and J lost 6 bases, with 10 bases between them. The germline V gene encodes CDR1 LNHNV and CDR2 YYDKDF (reference sequence). CDR3 size: 12 residues. The CDR3 sequence is CATSNQVGEQYF. CDR3 sequence (DNA): TGTGCCACCAGCAACCAGGTGGGCGAGCAGTACTTC.

This clonotype showed up just a few times. The CDR3 spells CASSLAPTTDTQYF. The CDR3 DNA follows: TGTGCCAGCAGCTTAGCTCCGACCACAGATACGCAGTATTTT. The chain joins TRBV11-1 to TRBJ2-3; no definite D call. The CDR3 loop spans 14 amino acids. CDR1 and CDR2 from the germline V gene are SGHAT and FQDESV (reference sequence). Trimming left V 0 bases short and J 2 bases short, with 6 bases between.

This chain connects TRBV7-8 to TRBJ2-5, with D perhaps matching TRBD1 or TRBD2 (6 bases each). The germline V and J ends were trimmed by 0 bases and 5 bases, with 19 bases remaining between them. CDR3 size: 17 residues. Looked up from germline, CDR1 is SGHVS and CDR2 is FQNEAQ. The chain's CDR3 is CASSLAGGSAGMETQYF. CDR3 sequence (DNA): TGTGCCAGCAGCTTAGCGGGGGGCTCAGCAGGGATGGAGACCCAGTACTTC.

This rearrangement joins TRBV2 to TRBJ2-1, with 7 bases identical to TRBD1. From germline, CDR1 is SNHLY and CDR2 FYNNEI. The CDR3 is 14 amino acids. V lost 6 bases to trimming and J lost 6 bases; unmatched junction nucleotides: 8. CDR3 sequence: CASSRQGQGNEQFF. DNA for the CDR3: TGTGCCAGCAGCAGACAGGGTCAGGGCAATGAGCAGTTCTTC.

This clonotype was counted only a few times. This chain links TRBV5-1 with TRBJ2-2, with TRBD2 identical over 14 bases. Losses at the gene ends were 0 bases for V and 3 bases for J; bases not matched to a gene: 10. The germline V gene encodes CDR1 SGHRS and CDR2 YFSETQ. The CDR3 length is 20 residues. The CDR3: CASSLEGLAGAAGYTGELFF. The DNA for the CDR3 is TGCGCCAGCAGCTTGGAGGGACTAGCGGGAGCCGCCGGGTACACCGGGGAGCTGTTTTTT.

J is TRBJ2-2 and V is TRBV7-9; 8 positions match TRBD1. The V gene end was trimmed by 5 bases and the J gene end by 2 bases; junction bases not matched to a gene: 7. The CDR3 totals 16 residues. CDR1 is SEHNR and CDR2 is FQNEAQ in the germline V gene (reference sequence). The DNA of the CDR3 is TGTGCCAGCAGCCAGAGACAGGGGCTCAACACCGGGGAGCTGTTTTTT. It codes for CASSQRQGLNTGELFF.

The table lists this clonotype with a few counts. The J gene is TRBJ2-3, the V gene TRBV12-3 or TRBV12-4; D is unresolved. The CDR3 totals 14 residues. Trimming removed 5 bases at V and 8 bases at J, with 17 bases between. The DNA for the CDR3 is TGTGCCAGCAGTCTCTGGACCCTTACGGGTACGCAGTATTTT. Its protein product is CASSLWTLTGTQYF.